The clone carrying this T cell receptor beta chain was seen a handful of times. No antigen is known for it. The sample originates from a study of blood T cells in healthy people across ages. Study results and caveats: TCR beta diversity correlated strongly with naive T cell percentage. The study lacked donor CMV status, which possibly confounded expanded clonotype changes.

Then a second PCR, running roughly 7 to 12 cycles, was carried out with a sample-barcoded 5' primer and a J-beta primer mix. TCRdb passed the 5' RACE reads through MiXCR, listing each CDR3 protein once. The sample holds 1.5 million to 1.8 million distinct CDR3 sequences, about 42% seen once. The V gene end was trimmed by 7 bases and the J gene end by 6 bases; junction bases not matched to a gene: 5. The CDR3 sequence is 15 residues long. Germline lookup yields CDR1 MGHRA and CDR2 YSYEKL. The J gene is TRBJ2-1, the V gene TRBV4-1; 14 nucleotides align to TRBD2. This TCR derives from a woman aged 18 to 35 in good health. Sequencing was performed on blood. CDR3 protein: CASKGTSGGPNEQFF. The CDR3, as DNA: TGCGCCAGCAAAGGGACTAGCGGGGGCCCCAATGAGCAGTTCTTC.